This entry is about one T cell receptor (beta chain). The clone's antigen remains unknown. Base qualities are not recorded, but no much larger clone differs from it by a single base. During the collection period, no immune events, such as infections, were documented for the healthy donors. Time-dependent variance in a beta-binomial model of T-cell clone differential abundance was calibrated using healthy-donor blood repertoires as a training cohort. The training cohort included 10 or so healthy donors, of whom 3 were female and 7 were male. The donors were between roughly 25 and 64 years old, with an average age of roughly 41 years. Whole blood was collected from each healthy donor at three time points spaced about 14 days apart and obtained from a commercial supplier. For immunosequencing, genomic DNA was extracted from unsorted whole blood. V and J are truncated by 4 bases and 8 bases respectively, leaving an intervening sequence of 15 bases. CDR1 SQVTM and CDR2 ANQGSEA are derived from the germline V gene. From cysteine to phenylalanine, the CDR3 is 13 amino acids long. The sequence is cut down to CDR3 DNA, 39 bases in frame from base 1.

The record originates from a study of identifying expanded T cells in peripheral blood (dated 2019 in TCRdb). Background on the whole study: Technical replicates were generated by sequencing separate aliquots of the same genomic DNA pool, with four replicates compared pairwise. Results and caveats for the whole study, not just this receptor: The authors expected that over much longer intervals, such as months to years, biological variance in healthy repertoires might increase even further. Variance in clone template counts between approximately two-week samples significantly increased with total template count across all healthy donors. Across all healthy-donor time intervals, the beta-binomial model significantly cut both the number of clones called differentially abundant and the false-positive rate. Between technical replicates the binomial model flagged roughly 1.1 differentially abundant clones, whereas over roughly two weeks the binomial model flagged about 16.4 and over approximately four weeks approximately 20.

The immunoSEQ Assay, which relies on bias-controlled multiplex PCR amplification of genomic DNA, was used to profile TCRbeta CDR3 regions. On the authors' methods: The absolute abundance of each unique TCRbeta CDR3 region was quantified after sequences were collapsed and filtered. Two models were used to test differential abundance: a binomial model (Fisher-equivalent) and a beta-binomial model that adds time-dependent variance fitted from healthy donors. Clones with fewer than 5 combined templates were excluded, and clones with Benjamini-Hochberg FDR below 0.01 were called differentially abundant. The form v = (b*log(k)+a)^2 was used to model beta-binomial variance as a function of total template count across the two samples. TCRdb's version of the immuneACCESS table is confined to in-frame rearrangements and falls short of the full clone set. An unresolved V gene accounts for under half of the shortfall where checked; the remainder is of unknown origin. That table furnishes V, J and clone size, whereas the DNA furnished D and trimming. The sample table records about 120,000 clones; 75% to 90% of these occur just once. Less than 4% of the sample is held by the ten biggest clonotypes.

The chain uses TRBV29-1 and TRBJ2-1; 6 matching bases give a weak D call of TRBD1. Sequencing was performed on blood. The TCR was taken from a person aged 18-70 years in good health. The DNA is TGCAGCGTTGTAACAGGGTATAGGGATGAGCAGTTCTTC. Translated, it gives CSVVTGYRDEQFF.